The rows below give T cell receptor beta chains drawn from one sample of a study of T cell responses to AZD1222 COVID-19 vaccine. The method was immunoSEQ multiplex PCR; TCRdb's version includes in-frame clones alone and lacks a portion of them. The sample has approximately 100,000 clones, 80% to 90% seen once. The sample in question was peripheral blood, obtained on day 0 of AZD1222 vaccination. All receptors derive from an adult in good health. Each CDR3 is given with its conserved first and last residue. A D gene is named only where the DNA matches it firmly. Clone sizes are given selectively: once, few, many, or a class where the clone is expanded.

V	J	size	D	DNA	CDR3
TRBV28	TRBJ2-3	NA	NA	TGTGCCAGCAGCCAGACTAGTCAGAGATCTACGCAGTATTTT	CASSQTSQRSTQYF
TRBV19	TRBJ2-5	NA	NA	TGTGCCAGTAGTATAGGGAGCGGAGCCGGGGAGACCCAGTACTTC	CASSIGSGAGETQYF
TRBV9	TRBJ2-7	once	NA	TGTGCCAGCAGCCCCGGCCTACTGGTCGAGCAGTACTTC	CASSPGLLVEQYF
TRBV6-1	TRBJ2-7	NA	TRBD1	TGTGCCAGCAGTGTTAGTTCGGGACAGGGCTCCTACGAGCAGTACTTC	CASSVSSGQGSYEQYF
TRBV19	TRBJ2-1	NA	NA	TGTGCCAGTAGTATGAAATTTCGAGGGCTATCTAATCGCAATGAGCAGTTCTTC	CASSMKFRGLSNRNEQFF
TRBV19	TRBJ2-5	NA	NA	TGTGCCAGTAGTATATTTCGGGGGGCTGGGGAGACCCAGTACTTC	CASSIFRGAGETQYF
TRBV5-1	TRBJ1-4	NA	TRBD1	TGCGCCAGCAGCTTGGCGACAGGGCGTGCGGAAAAACTGTTTTTT	CASSLATGRAEKLFF
TRBV7-2	TRBJ1-5	once	NA	TGTGCCAGCAGCTTAGTTGGTGGTCAGCCCCAGCATTTT	CASSLVGGQPQHF
TRBV2	TRBJ1-5	NA	TRBD1	TGTGCCAGCAGGGACAGGGTAAGCGCGGGAAGCAATCAGCCCCAGCATTTT	CASRDRVSAGSNQPQHF
TRBV7-2	TRBJ2-1	NA	NA	TGTGCCAGCAGCCTGTTAAACGGAGAGCAGTTCTTC	CASSLLNGEQFF
TRBV29-1	TRBJ1-5	NA	TRBD1	TGCAGCGTTCAACAGGGGGGCAATCAGCCCCAGCATTTT	CSVQQGGNQPQHF
TRBV28	TRBJ1-1	NA	NA	TGTGCCAGCAGAAATCAGGGTCGAGGGACTGAAGCTTTCTTT	CASRNQGRGTEAFF
TRBV10-3	TRBJ2-1	NA	NA	TGTGCCATCAGTGAGTCGTACAGTCTTCAGGGTGAGCAGTTCTTC	CAISESYSLQGEQFF
TRBV19	TRBJ1-5	NA	TRBD1	TGTGCCAGTAGTCACTCTGACAGGGTACAGCCCCAGCATTTT	CASSHSDRVQPQHF
TRBV9	TRBJ2-7	NA	NA	TGTGCCAGCAGCGTAGGGGGGAGCTCCTACGAGCAGTACTTC	CASSVGGSSYEQYF
TRBV16	TRBJ2-7	NA	NA	TGTGCCAGCAGCCCCGGGGCAGTCCCCTACGAGCAGTACTTC	CASSPGAVPYEQYF
TRBV7-2	TRBJ2-1	NA	TRBD2	TGTGCCAGCAGCCGGCTAGCGGGAGTTTCTGATGAGCAGTTCTTC	CASSRLAGVSDEQFF
TRBV4-2	TRBJ2-5	NA	TRBD2	TGTGCCAGCAGCCAAGGAACTAGCGAACAAGAGACCCAGTACTTC	CASSQGTSEQETQYF
TRBV27	TRBJ2-1	NA	TRBD2	TGTGCCAGCAGTCTCCTCCCTAGCGGGCGTTACAATGAGCAGTTCTTC	CASSLLPSGRYNEQFF
TRBV4-3	TRBJ2-1	NA	TRBD2	TGCGCCAGCAGCCCTCAATCCCAAACTAGCGGGATGGAGGAGCAGTTCTTC	CASSPQSQTSGMEEQFF
TRBV28	TRBJ2-3	once	NA	TGTGCCAGCAGTGGGTTGGGGGGCGCAGATACGCAGTATTTT	CASSGLGGADTQYF
TRBV27	TRBJ2-7	once	TRBD1	TGTGCCAGCAGTATGAGACAGGGTACAGACGAGCAGTACTTC	CASSMRQGTDEQYF
TRBV27	TRBJ2-1	NA	NA	TGTGCCAGCAGTTTATTGACTACCTACAATGAGCAGTTCTTC	CASSLLTTYNEQFF
TRBV9	TRBJ2-7	NA	NA	TGTGCCAGCAGCGGTTGGGGCCAGGGCGACGAGCAGTACTTC	CASSGWGQGDEQYF
TRBV27	TRBJ1-3	NA	NA	TGTGCCAGCAGTTTTAGACTAGGAAACACCATATATTTT	CASSFRLGNTIYF
TRBV19	TRBJ1-5	NA	TRBD1	TGTGCCAGTAGCCCGCAGGGGGGCAATCAGCCCCAGCATTTT	CASSPQGGNQPQHF
TRBV2	TRBJ1-2	NA	NA	TGTGCCAGCAGTTTCCGCGGGTGGAATGGCTACACCTTC	CASSFRGWNGYTF
TRBV27	TRBJ1-4	NA	NA	TGTGCCAGCAGCACCAGGCCCTCTAGTAGTGAAAAACTGTTTTTT	CASSTRPSSSEKLFF
TRBV10-3	TRBJ2-5	NA	TRBD1	TGTGCCATCAGTGACCCGGGACAGGCCCAAGAGACCCAGTACTTC	CAISDPGQAQETQYF
TRBV4-3	TRBJ2-2	NA	NA	TGCGCCAGCAGCCAAGCCCAATATGGGGTGGGCGGGGAGCTGTTTTTT	CASSQAQYGVGGELFF
TRBV9	TRBJ2-3	NA	TRBD2	TGTGCCAGCAGCTTCGGACTAGCGGAGCACACAGATACGCAGTATTTT	CASSFGLAEHTDTQYF
TRBV19	TRBJ2-3	few	NA	TGTGCCAGTAGTATCAACCAAAACACAGATACGCAGTATTTT	CASSINQNTDTQYF
TRBV27	TRBJ2-1	NA	TRBD2	TGTGCCAGCAGTTTATTGACTAGCGGGAGGGTTAATGAGCAGTTCTTC	CASSLLTSGRVNEQFF
TRBV5-4	TRBJ1-2	NA	TRBD1	TGTGCCAGCAGTGGGACAGGGGACTATGGCTACACCTTC	CASSGTGDYGYTF
TRBV12-3/TRBV12-4	TRBJ2-1	NA	NA	TGTGCCAGCAGTTTAGTTAATGAGCAGTTCTTC	CASSLVNEQFF
TRBV6-2/TRBV6-3	TRBJ2-2	NA	NA	TGTGCCAGCAGTTACCCGAGGGGCCCGGCCGGGGAGCTGTTTTTT	CASSYPRGPAGELFF
TRBV18	TRBJ1-4	NA	NA	TGTGCCAGCTCACAGAGGGATAATGAAAAACTGTTTTTT	CASSQRDNEKLFF
TRBV2	TRBJ1-5	NA	NA	TGTGCCAGCAGCCGGGATATGCACGGCCAGCCCCAGCATTTT	CASSRDMHGQPQHF
TRBV6-6	TRBJ1-2	NA	NA	TGTGCCAGCTCAGAAGGTGGATTATATGGCTACACCTTC	CASSEGGLYGYTF
TRBV4-3	TRBJ2-2	few	NA	TGCGCCAGCAGCCAAGCGATGGTTTCCGGGGAGCTGTTTTTT	CASSQAMVSGELFF
TRBV2	TRBJ2-1	few	NA	TGTGCCAGCAGTGAATGGGTCAATGAGCAGTTCTTC	CASSEWVNEQFF
TRBV5-6	TRBJ1-1	NA	TRBD1	TGTGCCAGCAGCTTGAGACAGGGGGTCGGGAACACTGAAGCTTTCTTT	CASSLRQGVGNTEAFF
TRBV28	TRBJ2-1	NA	NA	TGTGCCAGCAGTTCCCGACTAGGTCAGTTCTTC	CASSSRLGQFF
TRBV28	TRBJ2-2	NA	NA	TGTGCCAGCAGTTTAGAGGTCAAGGCCCTCCTCACCGGGGAGCTGTTTTTT	CASSLEVKALLTGELFF
TRBV28	TRBJ1-5	NA	NA	TGTGCCAGCAGGCGGAAAAGGAAGGGAGGAAAACAGGATCAGCCCCAGCATTTT	CASRRKRKGGKQDQPQHF
TRBV18	TRBJ1-1	NA	TRBD1	TGTGCCAGCTCACCAAGACAGGGGGGGATTGTGAACACTGAAGCTTTCTTT	CASSPRQGGIVNTEAFF
TRBV3-1/TRBV3-2	TRBJ2-1	few	TRBD2	TGTGCCAGCAGCCCTGGACTAGCGGGAGGGTTTGAGCAGTTCTTC	CASSPGLAGGFEQFF